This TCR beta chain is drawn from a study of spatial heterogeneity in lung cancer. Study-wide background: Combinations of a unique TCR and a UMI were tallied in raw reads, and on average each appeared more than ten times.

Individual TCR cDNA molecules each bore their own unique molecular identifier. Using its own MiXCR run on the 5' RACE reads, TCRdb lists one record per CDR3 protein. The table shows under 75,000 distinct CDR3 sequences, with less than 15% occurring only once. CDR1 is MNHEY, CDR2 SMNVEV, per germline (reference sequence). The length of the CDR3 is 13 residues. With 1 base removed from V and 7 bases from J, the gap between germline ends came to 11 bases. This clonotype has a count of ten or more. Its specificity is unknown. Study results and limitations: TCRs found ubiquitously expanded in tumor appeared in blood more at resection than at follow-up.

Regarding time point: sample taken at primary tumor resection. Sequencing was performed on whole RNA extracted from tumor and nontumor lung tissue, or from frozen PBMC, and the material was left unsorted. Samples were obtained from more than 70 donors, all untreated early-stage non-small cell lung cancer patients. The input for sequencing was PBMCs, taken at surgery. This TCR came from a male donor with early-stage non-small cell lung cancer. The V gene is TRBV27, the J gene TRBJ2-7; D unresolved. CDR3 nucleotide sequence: TGTGCCAGCAGTTTATTGTCAGCCGGGGAGCAGTACTTC. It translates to CASSLLSAGEQYF.